These 9 T cell receptor beta chains were sequenced from one sample in a study of T cells in Graves' hyperthyroidism and ophthalmopathy. The CDR3 regions of TCR beta were amplified from RNA transcripts. First-round RT-PCR with HTBI primers amplified the TCR CDR3 region. TCRdb called the multiplex PCR reads again in MiXCR, with one record for every CDR3 protein. The table includes under 750,000 distinct CDR3 sequences, about 17% detected once. Sequenced sample: blood. These receptors were obtained from a woman aged 45-59 years with Graves' hyperthyroidism that later progressed to Graves' ophthalmopathy.

There are many counts of this clonotype. The chain has TRBV11-2 and TRBJ1-2; 7 bases agree with TRBD1. CDR3 length: 16 amino acids. J gave up 6 bases and V 3 bases, and 13 bases lay outside the gene matches. The germline V gene has CDR1 SGHAT and CDR2 FQNNGV. CDR3 in amino acids: CASSLEIGTVGDGYTF. The CDR3 DNA reads as TGTGCCAGCAGCTTGGAAATCGGGACAGTTGGGGATGGCTACACCTTC.

Ten or more counts support this clonotype. This sequence joins TRBV7-3 and TRBJ2-1; 12 bases match TRBD2. The germline V gene has CDR1 SGHTA and CDR2 FQGTGA. With V trimmed by 5 bases and J by 7 bases, 6 bases remained unmatched. CDR3 length equals 15 residues. This chain's CDR3 is CASSTLAGGPNEQFF. Here the CDR3 DNA reads TGTGCCAGCAGCACACTAGCGGGGGGACCTAATGAGCAGTTCTTC.

The chain recombines TRBV19 with TRBJ1-3; D is uncertain. The CDR3 spans 14 residues. Germline-derived CDR1 and CDR2 are LNHDA and SQIVND (reference sequence). Trimming removed 3 bases from V and 7 bases from J, with 13 bases in between. CDR3 amino acids: CASSIEAASNTIYF. The DNA of the CDR3 is TGTGCCAGTAGTATCGAGGCCGCTAGCAACACCATATATTTT.

This clonotype has more than one count but fewer than ten. The chain is built from TRBV27 and TRBJ1-6, with a possible D match to TRBD1 (5 bases). The length of the CDR3 is 15 residues. Germline V gene data show CDR1 as MNHEY and CDR2 as SMNVEV (reference sequence). The germline V and J ends were trimmed by 3 bases and 8 bases, with 14 bases remaining between them. The DNA for the CDR3 is TGTGCCAGCAGTTTCGAAGGGGCGGGGGATTCACCCCTCCACTTT. Translated, it gives CASSFEGAGDSPLHF.

The chain employs TRBV9 and TRBJ2-5, with TRBD2 identical over 9 bases. The CDR3 is made up of 16 amino acids. Unmatched junction bases numbered 9, after V lost 1 base and J lost 5 bases. From germline, CDR1 is SGDLS and CDR2 YYNGEE. This CDR3 is CASSVSLAGGPETQYF. Written as DNA, the CDR3 is TGTGCCAGCAGCGTAAGTCTGGCGGGGGGGCCGGAGACCCAGTACTTC.

This clonotype was picked up many times. This chain connects TRBV2 to TRBJ1-2; the match to TRBD1 covers 9 bases. Germline V gene lookup returns CDR1 SNHLY and CDR2 FYNNEI. The CDR3 is 15 amino acids. V was clipped by 4 bases and J by 7 bases; unmatched bases: 10. The CDR3 DNA reads TGTGCCAGCAGTGGGGGGGGACAGGGCGCGACTGGCTACACCTTC. It translates to CASSGGGQGATGYTF.

This clonotype came up a few times. The CDR3 region has the DNA TGCGCCAGCAGCCAAGAACGGACAGGGGTTGACACCGGGGAGCTGTTTTTT. It is translated as CASSQERTGVDTGELFF. The V gene is TRBV4-1, the J gene TRBJ2-2; 9 nucleotides line up with TRBD1. The germline V gene encodes CDR1 MGHRA and CDR2 YSYEKL. With 0 bases clipped from V and 3 bases from J, the junction kept 5 bases outside the gene matches. CDR3 length: 17 amino acids.

In this sample, this clonotype turned up many times. The J gene is TRBJ2-7, the V gene TRBV20-1, with 7 positions matching TRBD2. The germline V gene has CDR1 DFQATT and CDR2 SNEGSKA (reference sequence). J lost 4 bases, V lost 6 bases, and 9 bases had no gene match. CDR3 length: 13 residues. CDR3 loop: CSALSGGGYEQYF. CDR3 nucleotide sequence: TGCAGTGCCCTATCGGGGGGTGGGTACGAGCAGTACTTC.

This clonotype was observed at least ten times. This rearrangement joins TRBV5-1 to TRBJ1-2; D is unclear. Germline V lookup: CDR1 SGHRS, CDR2 YFSETQ. Trimming removed 0 bases at V and 4 bases at J, with 10 bases between. The CDR3 has 14 amino acids. For the CDR3, the DNA is TGCGCCAGCAGCTTGGGTAGGCTCTCCTATGGCTACACCTTC. This translates into CASSLGRLSYGYTF. Looking up the rest from reference TRBV5-1 and TRBJ1-2 gives the full variable domain: KAGVTQTPRYLIKTRGQQVTLSCSPISGHRSVSWYQQTPGQGLQFLFEYFSETQRNKGNFPGRFSGRQFSNSRSEMNVSTLELGDSALYLCASSLGRLSYGYTFGSGTRLTVV.